This T cell receptor beta chain was sequenced in a study of blood T cell repertoires in COVID-19. Study-wide background: The study drew acute and convalescent COVID-19 samples from the United States, Italy and Spain. T cells, B-cell-depleted T cells, or PBMCs supplied cDNA or gDNA.

The germline CDR1 and CDR2 sequences are SQVTM and ANQGSEA. V was cut by 4 bases and J by 1 base, with 15 bases left in between. The CDR3 runs to 15 residues. Generated by immunoSEQ multiplex PCR, the TCRdb table keeps only in-frame clones and is missing some. The table has about 190,000 clones, roughly 90% seen once. The sequencing sample was made of peripheral blood. The sequence was collected from a middle-aged woman who had recovered from COVID-19. The chain has TRBV29-1 and TRBJ2-3, with a tentative D call TRBD2 (5 bases). In DNA, the CDR3 is TGCAGCGTTGCCCCGGACTGGGCGGGCACAGATACGCAGTATTTT. This gives the protein CSVAPDWAGTDTQYF.